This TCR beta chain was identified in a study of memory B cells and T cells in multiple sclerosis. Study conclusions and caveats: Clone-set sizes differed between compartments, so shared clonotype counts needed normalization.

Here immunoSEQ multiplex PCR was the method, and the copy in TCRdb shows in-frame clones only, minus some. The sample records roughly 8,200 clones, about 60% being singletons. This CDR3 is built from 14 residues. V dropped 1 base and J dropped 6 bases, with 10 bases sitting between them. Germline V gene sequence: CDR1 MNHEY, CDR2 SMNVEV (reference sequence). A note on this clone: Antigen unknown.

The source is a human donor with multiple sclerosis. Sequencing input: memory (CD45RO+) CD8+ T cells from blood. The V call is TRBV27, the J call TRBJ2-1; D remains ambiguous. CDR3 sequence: CASSLWRELNEQFF. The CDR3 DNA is TGTGCCAGCAGTTTATGGAGAGAGCTCAATGAGCAGTTCTTC.